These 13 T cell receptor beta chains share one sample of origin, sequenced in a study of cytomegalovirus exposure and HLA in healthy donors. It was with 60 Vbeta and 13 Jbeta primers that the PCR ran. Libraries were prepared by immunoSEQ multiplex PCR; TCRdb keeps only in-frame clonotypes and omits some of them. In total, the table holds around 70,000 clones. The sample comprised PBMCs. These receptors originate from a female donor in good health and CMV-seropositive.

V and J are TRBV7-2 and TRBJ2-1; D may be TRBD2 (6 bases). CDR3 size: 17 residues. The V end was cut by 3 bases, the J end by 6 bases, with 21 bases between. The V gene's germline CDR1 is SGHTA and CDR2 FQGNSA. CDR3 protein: CASSLVPGGASVNEQFF. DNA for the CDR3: TGTGCCAGCAGCTTGGTCCCGGGCGGGGCATCCGTCAATGAGCAGTTCTTC.

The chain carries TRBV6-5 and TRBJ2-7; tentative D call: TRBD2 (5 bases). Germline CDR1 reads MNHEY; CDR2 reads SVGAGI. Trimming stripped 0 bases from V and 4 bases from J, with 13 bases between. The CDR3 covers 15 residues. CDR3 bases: TGTGCCAGCAGTTACTCATCGCTAGCTCCTTACGAGCAGTACTTC. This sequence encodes CASSYSSLAPYEQYF.

The CDR3 nucleotides read TGTGCCAGCAGTACGGGACTTTTTGGCTACACCTTC. Amino acids: CASSTGLFGYTF. V is TRBV2 and J is TRBJ1-2; weak D call: TRBD1 (5 bases). The V end lost 5 bases, the J end lost 7 bases, and 11 bases lay between the germline ends. The germline CDR1 and CDR2 sequences are SNHLY and FYNNEI. This CDR3 is 12 amino acids long.

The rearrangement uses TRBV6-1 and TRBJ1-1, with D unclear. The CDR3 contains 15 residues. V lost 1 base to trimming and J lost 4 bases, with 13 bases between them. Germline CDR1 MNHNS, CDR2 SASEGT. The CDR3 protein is CASSEGAGLGTEAFF. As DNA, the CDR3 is TGTGCCAGCAGTGAAGGCGCCGGACTGGGCACTGAAGCTTTCTTT.

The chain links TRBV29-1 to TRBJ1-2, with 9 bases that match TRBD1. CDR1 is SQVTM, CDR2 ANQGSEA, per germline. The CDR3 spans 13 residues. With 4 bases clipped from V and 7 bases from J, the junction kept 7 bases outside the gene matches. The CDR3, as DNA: TGCAGCGTTGTAGACAGGGGGTTCGCTGGCTACACCTTC. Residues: CSVVDRGFAGYTF. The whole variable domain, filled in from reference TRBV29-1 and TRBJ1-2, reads SAVISQKPSRDICQRGTSLTIQCQVDSQVTMMFWYRQQPGQSLTLIATANQGSEATYESGFVIDKFPISRPNLTFSTLTVSNMSPEDSSIYLCSVVDRGFAGYTFGSGTRLTVV.

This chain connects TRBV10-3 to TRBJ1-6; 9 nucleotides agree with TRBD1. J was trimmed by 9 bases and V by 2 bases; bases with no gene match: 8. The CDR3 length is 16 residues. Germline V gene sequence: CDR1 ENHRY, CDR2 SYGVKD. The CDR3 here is CAISEPRAQGASPLHF. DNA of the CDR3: TGTGCCATCAGTGAGCCTAGAGCACAGGGGGCTTCACCCCTCCACTTT.

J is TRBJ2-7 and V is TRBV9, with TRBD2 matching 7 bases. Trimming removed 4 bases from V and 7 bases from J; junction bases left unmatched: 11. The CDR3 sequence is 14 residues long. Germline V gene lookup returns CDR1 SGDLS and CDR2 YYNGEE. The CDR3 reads CASSPIAGSGEQYF. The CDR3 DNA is TGTGCCAGCAGCCCTATAGCGGGCTCGGGGGAGCAGTACTTC. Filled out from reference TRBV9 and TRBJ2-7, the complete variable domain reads DSGVTQTPKHLITATGQRVTLRCSPRSGDLSVYWYQQSLDQGLQFLIQYYNGEERAKGNILERFSAQQFPDLHSELNLSSLELGDSALYFCASSPIAGSGEQYFGPGTRLTVT.

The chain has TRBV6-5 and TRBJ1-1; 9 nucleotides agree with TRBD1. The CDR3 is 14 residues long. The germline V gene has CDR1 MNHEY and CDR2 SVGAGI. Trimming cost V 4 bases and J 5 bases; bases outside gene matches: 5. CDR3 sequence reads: CASSSQGAGTEAFF. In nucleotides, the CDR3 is TGTGCCAGCAGTTCACAGGGGGCTGGGACTGAAGCTTTCTTT.

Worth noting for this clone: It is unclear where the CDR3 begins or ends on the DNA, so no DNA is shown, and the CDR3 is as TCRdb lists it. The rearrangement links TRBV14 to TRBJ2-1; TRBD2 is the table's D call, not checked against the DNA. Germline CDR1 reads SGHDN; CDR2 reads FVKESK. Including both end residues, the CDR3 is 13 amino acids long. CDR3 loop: CASSPVGSGSKFF.

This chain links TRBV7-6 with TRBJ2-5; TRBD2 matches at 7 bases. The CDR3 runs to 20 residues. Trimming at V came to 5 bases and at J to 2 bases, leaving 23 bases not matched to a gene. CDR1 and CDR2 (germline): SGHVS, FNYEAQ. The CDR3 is CASSRPTDGGSTPSQETQYF. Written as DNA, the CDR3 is TGTGCCAGCAGCCGCCCAACAGACGGGGGGAGTACACCCTCTCAAGAGACCCAGTACTTC.

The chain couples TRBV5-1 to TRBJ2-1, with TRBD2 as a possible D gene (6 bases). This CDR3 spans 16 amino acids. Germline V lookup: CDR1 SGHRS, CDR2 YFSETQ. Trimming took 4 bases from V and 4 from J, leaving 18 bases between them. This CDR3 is CASSPSAGRLYNEQFF. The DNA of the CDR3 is TGCGCCAGCAGCCCATCCGCGGGGAGACTATACAATGAGCAGTTCTTC.

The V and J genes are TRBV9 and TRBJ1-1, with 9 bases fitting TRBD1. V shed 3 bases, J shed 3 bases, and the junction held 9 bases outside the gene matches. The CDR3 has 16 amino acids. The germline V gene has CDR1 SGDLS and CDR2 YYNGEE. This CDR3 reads CASSGTGTGLYTEAFF. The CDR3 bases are TGTGCCAGCAGCGGTACCGGGACAGGGCTATACACTGAAGCTTTCTTT.

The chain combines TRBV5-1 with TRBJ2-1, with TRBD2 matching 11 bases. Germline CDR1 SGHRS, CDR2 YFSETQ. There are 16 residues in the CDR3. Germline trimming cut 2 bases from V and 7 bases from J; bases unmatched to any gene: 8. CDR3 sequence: CASSFNLAGGGNEQFF. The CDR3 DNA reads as TGCGCCAGCAGCTTCAACCTAGCGGGAGGAGGTAATGAGCAGTTCTTC.